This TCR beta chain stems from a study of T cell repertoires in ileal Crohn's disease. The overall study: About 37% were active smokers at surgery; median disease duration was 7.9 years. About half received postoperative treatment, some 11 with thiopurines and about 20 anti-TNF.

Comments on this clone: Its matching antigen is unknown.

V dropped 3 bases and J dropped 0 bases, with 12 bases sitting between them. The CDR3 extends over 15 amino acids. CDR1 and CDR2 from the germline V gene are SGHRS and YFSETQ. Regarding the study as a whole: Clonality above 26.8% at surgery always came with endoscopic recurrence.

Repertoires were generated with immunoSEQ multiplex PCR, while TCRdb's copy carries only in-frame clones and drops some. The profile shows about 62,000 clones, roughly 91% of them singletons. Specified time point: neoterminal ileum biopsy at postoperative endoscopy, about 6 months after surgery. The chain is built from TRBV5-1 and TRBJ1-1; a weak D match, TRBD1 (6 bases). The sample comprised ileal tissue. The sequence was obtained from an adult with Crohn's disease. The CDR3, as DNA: TGCGCCAGCAGCTATCAGGACAGACTGAACACTGAAGCTTTCTTT. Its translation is CASSYQDRLNTEAFF. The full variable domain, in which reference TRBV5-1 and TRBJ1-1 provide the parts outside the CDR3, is KAGVTQTPRYLIKTRGQQVTLSCSPISGHRSVSWYQQTPGQGLQFLFEYFSETQRNKGNFPGRFSGRQFSNSRSEMNVSTLELGDSALYLCASSYQDRLNTEAFFGQGTRLTVV.